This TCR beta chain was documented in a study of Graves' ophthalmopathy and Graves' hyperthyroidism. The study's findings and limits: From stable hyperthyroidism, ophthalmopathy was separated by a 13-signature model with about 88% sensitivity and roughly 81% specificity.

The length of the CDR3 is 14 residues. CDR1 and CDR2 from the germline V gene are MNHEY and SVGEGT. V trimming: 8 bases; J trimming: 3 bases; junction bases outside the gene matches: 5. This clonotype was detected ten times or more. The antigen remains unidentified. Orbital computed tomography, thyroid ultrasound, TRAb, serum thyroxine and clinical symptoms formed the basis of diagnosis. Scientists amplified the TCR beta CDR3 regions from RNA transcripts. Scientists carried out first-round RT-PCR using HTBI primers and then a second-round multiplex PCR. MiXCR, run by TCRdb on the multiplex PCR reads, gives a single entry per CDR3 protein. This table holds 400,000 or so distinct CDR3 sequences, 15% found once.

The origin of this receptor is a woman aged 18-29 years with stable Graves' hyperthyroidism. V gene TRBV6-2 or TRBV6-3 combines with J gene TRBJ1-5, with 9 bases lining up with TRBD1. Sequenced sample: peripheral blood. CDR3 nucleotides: TGTGCCAGCTCCGGACAGGGGAACAATCAGCCCCAGCATTTT. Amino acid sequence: CASSGQGNNQPQHF.